Presented here are 27 T cell receptor beta chains from one specimen sequenced in a study of blood T cell repertoires in COVID-19. TCRdb's table, derived via immunoSEQ multiplex PCR, lists solely in-frame clones and lacks some. Found here are some 460,000 clones, about 85% of them singletons; the top ten hold 0.7%. What was sequenced was PBMCs or T cells enriched from blood (not recorded which). The receptor set was obtained from a woman between 18 and 30 years old who had recovered from COVID-19.

This clone occurred once. This chain uses TRBV19 with TRBJ1-5; D perhaps matches TRBD1 (6 bases). CDR1 is LNHDA and CDR2 is SQIVND in the germline V gene (reference sequence). V was clipped by 0 bases and J by 6 bases, with 18 bases between them. This CDR3 has 17 residues. The CDR3 loop reads CASSIDQAGRGSQPQHF. As DNA, the CDR3 is TGTGCCAGTAGTATAGACCAGGCGGGCAGGGGATCTCAGCCCCAGCATTTT.

The chain employs TRBV7-9 and TRBJ2-5; D unresolved. V shed 5 bases and J shed 2 bases, with 24 bases lying between them. Per the germline V gene, CDR1 is SEHNR and CDR2 is FQNEAQ (reference sequence). The CDR3 extends over 18 amino acids. The CDR3 DNA is TGTGCCAGCAGCCTAACAGTATTCGGATTACCCGGTCAAGAGACCCAGTACTTC. This codes for CASSLTVFGLPGQETQYF.

The V and J genes are TRBV11-2 and TRBJ1-5, with D perhaps matching TRBD1 (5 bases). V was clipped by 2 bases and J by 6 bases, with 8 bases between them. CDR3 length equals 13 residues. CDR1 SGHAT and CDR2 FQNNGV come from the germline V gene. The CDR3 nucleotides are TGTGCCAGCAGCTTAAGCGGGGGTCAGCCCCAGCATTTT. Protein product: CASSLSGGQPQHF.

The chain uses TRBV6-5 and TRBJ2-7, with 7 bases identical to TRBD1. Germline V gene lookup returns CDR1 MNHEY and CDR2 SVGAGI. V dropped 6 bases and J dropped 0; count of bases not matched to a gene: 5. This CDR3 is 14 amino acids long. The CDR3 nucleotides are TGTGCCAGCAGCCGGGACAGAAGCTCCTACGAGCAGTACTTC. It yields the protein CASSRDRSSYEQYF.

The chain joins TRBV4-1 to TRBJ1-2; D possibly corresponds to TRBD1 (5 bases). The CDR3 totals 15 residues. CDR1 is MGHRA, CDR2 YSYEKL, per germline. The V and J ends lost 1 base and 9 bases respectively, with 18 bases between them. DNA of the CDR3: TGCGCCAGCAGCCAAGGGGCAGGGAAGATTGATTGCTACACCTTC. Translating gives CASSQGAGKIDCYTF.

This chain uses TRBV12-5 with TRBJ1-6, with TRBD1 matching 7 bases. The CDR3 covers 14 residues. Germline V CDR1 and CDR2: LGHNT, FRNRAP. J was trimmed by 10 bases and V by 6 bases; bases with no gene match: 9. CDR3 in amino acids: CASGDEQGQSPLHF. The CDR3 bases are TGTGCTAGTGGAGACGAACAGGGGCAATCACCCCTCCACTTT. The full variable domain, completed using reference TRBV12-5 and TRBJ1-6, is DARVTQTPRHKVTEMGQEVTMRCQPILGHNTVFWYRQTMMQGLELLAYFRNRAPLDDSGMPKDRFSAEMPDATLATLKIQPSEPRDSAVYFCASGDEQGQSPLHFGNGTRLTVT.

This chain uses TRBV5-1 with TRBJ2-4, with 9 bases lining up with TRBD1. The CDR3 consists of 16 residues. The germline V gene encodes CDR1 SGHRS and CDR2 YFSETQ. V was pared by 0 bases and J by 1 base, with 2 bases of the junction left unmatched. For the CDR3, the DNA is TGCGCCAGCAGCTTGGCCGGACAGGGGGCCAAAAACATTCAGTACTTC. It codes for CASSLAGQGAKNIQYF.

This chain links TRBV18 with TRBJ2-2; D remains unclear. Germline loops: CDR1 KGHSH, CDR2 LQKENI. The CDR3 spans 13 residues. The ends were cut back, 3 bases at V and 3 bases at J, with 5 bases in the middle. CDR3 sequence (DNA): TGTGCCAGCTCACCCACAGACACCGGGGAGCTGTTTTTT. This encodes CASSPTDTGELFF.

This chain links TRBV5-1 with TRBJ2-2; 10 nucleotides line up with TRBD1. This CDR3 is 16 amino acids long. V lost 3 bases, J lost 0 bases, and 2 bases stayed unmatched. Germline V gives CDR1 SGHRS, CDR2 YFSETQ. The CDR3 nucleotides read TGCGCCAGCAGCTCCGGACAGGGGGCGAACACCGGGGAGCTGTTTTTT. Residues: CASSSGQGANTGELFF.

This chain uses TRBV12-3 or TRBV12-4 with TRBJ1-1, with D possibly matching TRBD1 (5 bases). This CDR3 contains 13 residues. Deletions cut 4 bases from V and 7 bases from J, with 13 bases between. This CDR3 is CASSWRVQGEAFF. CDR3 in DNA: TGTGCCAGCAGTTGGAGGGTTCAGGGTGAAGCTTTCTTT.

The chain joins TRBV3-1 (or the pseudogene TRBV3-2) to TRBJ2-7, with D tentatively TRBD1 (5 bases). The CDR3 has 15 residues. V was cut by 4 bases and J by 6 bases, with 19 bases left in between. Germline V gives CDR1 LGHDT, CDR2 YNNKEL (reference sequence). CDR3 coding DNA: TGTGCCAGCAGCCCCCCAGGGCAGGATTCCCGCGAGCAGTACTTC. It encodes CASSPPGQDSREQYF.

The rearrangement joins TRBV28 to TRBJ2-3; 10 nucleotides agree with TRBD1. The V gene's germline CDR1 is MDHEN and CDR2 SYDVKM. The CDR3 contains 14 residues. J gave up 8 bases and V 11 bases, and 13 bases lay outside the gene matches. This chain's CDR3 is CAVTGTGDLSTQYF. The CDR3 DNA sequence: TGTGCCGTTACCGGGACAGGGGACTTGTCTACGCAGTATTTT.

J is TRBJ2-6 and V is TRBV3-1 (or the pseudogene TRBV3-2); 8 bases fit TRBD2. CDR3 length equals 18 residues. CDR1 LGHDT and CDR2 YNNKEL come from the germline V gene (reference sequence). The V and J ends lost 0 bases and 0 bases, in that order; junction bases with no gene match: 4. CDR3 sequence: CASSQEGGGLSGANVLTF. The DNA of the CDR3 is TGTGCCAGCAGCCAAGAGGGCGGGGGGCTCTCTGGGGCCAACGTCCTGACTTTC.

Regarding this clone: At the DNA level, this CDR3 is encoded by other sequences in the same sample as well. V and J are TRBV11-2 and TRBJ2-3; 7 bases align to TRBD1. The CDR3 consists of 12 residues. Germline-derived CDR1 and CDR2 are SGHAT and FQNNGV. The V gene end was trimmed by 5 bases and the J gene end by 6 bases; junction bases not matched to a gene: 2. CDR3 nucleotides: TGTGCCAGCAGCCCCAGGGGGGATACGCAGTATTTT. It yields the protein CASSPRGDTQYF.

This chain joins TRBV18 and TRBJ1-1; D unresolved. Germline values: CDR1 KGHSH, CDR2 LQKENI. V lost 2 bases, J lost 5 bases, and 6 bases lay in between. The CDR3 contains 12 residues. CDR3 loop: CASSPGRTEAFF. The CDR3 DNA reads TGTGCCAGCTCACCAGGGAGGACTGAAGCTTTCTTT.

This sequence joins TRBV7-9 and TRBJ1-2, with TRBD1 matching over 7 bases. The CDR3 is made up of 15 amino acids. Germline CDR1 and CDR2: SEHNR and FQNEAQ (reference sequence). V lost 1 base, J lost 2 bases, and 4 bases stayed unmatched. CDR3 coding DNA: TGTGCCAGCAGCTTAGGTACAGGGGCCAACTATGGCTACACCTTC. Translation: CASSLGTGANYGYTF.

This clone was seen once. The chain has TRBV2 and TRBJ2-7; a weak D match, TRBD1 (5 bases). Deletions cut 6 bases from V and 3 bases from J, with 9 bases between. The CDR3 has 12 amino acids. In germline, CDR1 is SNHLY, CDR2 FYNNEI. CDR3 loop: CASRGDSYEQYF. The CDR3 nucleotides read TGTGCCAGCAGGGGCGACAGCTACGAGCAGTACTTC.

The genes are TRBV18 and TRBJ1-4, with 9 positions matching TRBD1. The CDR3 consists of 16 residues. J lost 8 bases, V lost 1 base, and 8 bases had no gene match. Germline CDR1 is KGHSH and CDR2 is LQKENI. The CDR3 sequence: CASSPQSGQGREKLFF. As DNA, the CDR3 is TGTGCCAGCTCACCACAATCGGGACAGGGAAGAGAAAAACTGTTTTTT.

This chain joins TRBV30 and TRBJ2-1, with D possibly TRBD1 on 5 matching bases. Deletions cut 2 bases from V and 8 bases from J, with 16 bases between. This CDR3 contains 14 residues. In germline, CDR1 is GTSNPN, CDR2 SVGIG (reference sequence). The CDR3 protein is CAWSSGLPLDEQFF. Written as DNA, the CDR3 is TGTGCCTGGAGTTCAGGGTTACCTTTAGATGAGCAGTTCTTC.

This chain joins TRBV3-1 (or the pseudogene TRBV3-2) and TRBJ2-3, with 8 nucleotides matching TRBD2. CDR1 and CDR2 from the germline V gene are LGHDT and YNNKEL (reference sequence). The V segment lost 1 base and the J segment 2 bases; nucleotides outside the gene matches: 8. The CDR3 consists of 17 residues. The CDR3 is CASSQVIAGTSTDTQYF. The DNA for the CDR3 is TGTGCCAGCAGCCAAGTTATAGCGGGGACCTCCACAGATACGCAGTATTTT.

V is TRBV19 and J is TRBJ1-2; a possible D gene is TRBD1 (5 bases). The CDR3 spans 14 residues. CDR1 is LNHDA and CDR2 is SQIVND in the germline V gene (reference sequence). Deletions cut 3 bases from V and 5 bases from J, with 13 bases between. The CDR3 bases are TGTGCCAGTAGTATGGTCGGGACTGTGTATGGCTACACCTTC. It encodes CASSMVGTVYGYTF.

The chain couples TRBV5-1 to TRBJ2-7; TRBD1 matches 7 bases. CDR3 length equals 18 residues. The trim removed 0 bases at V and 5 bases at J, leaving 17 bases unmatched. Per the germline V gene, CDR1 is SGHRS and CDR2 is YFSETQ. CDR3 in amino acids: CASSLVFPREGAVDEQYF. DNA for the CDR3: TGCGCCAGCAGCTTGGTGTTCCCGCGTGAGGGGGCGGTCGACGAGCAGTACTTC. The whole variable domain, filled in from reference TRBV5-1 and TRBJ2-7, reads KAGVTQTPRYLIKTRGQQVTLSCSPISGHRSVSWYQQTPGQGLQFLFEYFSETQRNKGNFPGRFSGRQFSNSRSEMNVSTLELGDSALYLCASSLVFPREGAVDEQYFGPGTRLTVT.

This clone has more than one count but fewer than ten. The rearrangement joins TRBV6-4 to TRBJ1-1; 8 bases are a match to TRBD1. CDR1 MRHNA and CDR2 SNTAGT come from the germline V gene. CDR3 size: 14 residues. V gave up 2 bases and J gave up 8 bases; unmatched junction bases: 7. CDR3 amino acids: CASSDTDRALEAFF. The CDR3 DNA is TGTGCCAGCAGTGACACGGACAGGGCCCTAGAAGCTTTCTTT.

The chain couples TRBV5-1 to TRBJ2-2; the match to TRBD2 covers 7 bases. The V and J ends lost 5 bases and 1 base, in that order; junction bases with no gene match: 11. The CDR3 extends over 17 amino acids. CDR1 is SGHRS, CDR2 YFSETQ, per germline. The chain's CDR3 is CASRGSGLVENTGELFF. Written as DNA, the CDR3 is TGCGCCAGCAGGGGCTCCGGACTAGTAGAGAACACCGGGGAGCTGTTTTTT.

A single count supports this clone. The chain uses TRBV29-1 and TRBJ1-1, with 7 bases identical to TRBD1. The germline CDR1 and CDR2 sequences are SQVTM and ANQGSEA. This CDR3 is built from 13 residues. The V segment lost 5 bases and the J segment 4 bases; nucleotides outside the gene matches: 7. The CDR3: CSVTPDRATEAFF. CDR3 in DNA: TGCAGCGTTACTCCTGACAGGGCCACTGAAGCTTTCTTT.

The rearrangement links TRBV6-5 to TRBJ1-5; D remains ambiguous. V gave up 6 bases and J gave up 3 bases, with 6 bases separating them. CDR3 length: 12 residues. CDR1 MNHEY and CDR2 SVGAGI come from the germline V gene. The CDR3 sequence is CASRQSNQPQHF. CDR3 coding DNA: TGTGCCAGCAGACAGTCCAATCAGCCCCAGCATTTT.

This chain uses TRBV7-9 with TRBJ1-2, with D tentatively TRBD1 (5 bases). Per the germline V gene, CDR1 is SEHNR and CDR2 is FQNEAQ (reference sequence). V lost 2 bases, J lost 6 bases, and 19 bases lay in between. The CDR3 sequence is 16 residues long. CDR3 nucleotide sequence: TGTGCCAGCAGCTTAACCCCGGGGGGGGTGCCGGATGGCTACACCTTC. Translating gives CASSLTPGGVPDGYTF.